The clone carrying this T cell receptor beta chain was counted a few times. Its antigen is currently unknown. Extractions gave at least 5 micrograms of total RNA per sample. Next came a second PCR, run for about 7 to 12 cycles, which used a sample-barcoded 5' primer along with a J-beta primer mix. Each CDR3 protein gets one entry after TCRdb re-called the 5' RACE reads with MiXCR. The table has roughly 1.5 million distinct CDR3 sequences, approximately 39% seen once. The record originates from a study of blood T cells in healthy people across ages. The V gene end was trimmed by 6 bases and the J gene end by 4 bases; junction bases not matched to a gene: 13. The CDR3 length is 17 residues. Germline CDR1 is MDHEN and CDR2 is SYDVKM. The study, taken as a whole, reports: It was the long-lived donors that had more naive CD4+ cells and higher diversity than aged donors. Researchers said unsorted PBMCs prevented a conclusive naive versus antigen-experienced comparison. The unknown donor CMV status may have confounded expanded clonotype changes.

The specimen sequenced was blood. The chain joins TRBV28 to TRBJ2-1, with 9 bases lining up with TRBD1. The receptor was isolated from a woman under 30 in good health. CDR3 nucleotides: TGTGCCAGCAGGCCTCTAACCGGGACAGGGTGGTACAATGAGCAGTTCTTC. The encoded protein is CASRPLTGTGWYNEQFF.